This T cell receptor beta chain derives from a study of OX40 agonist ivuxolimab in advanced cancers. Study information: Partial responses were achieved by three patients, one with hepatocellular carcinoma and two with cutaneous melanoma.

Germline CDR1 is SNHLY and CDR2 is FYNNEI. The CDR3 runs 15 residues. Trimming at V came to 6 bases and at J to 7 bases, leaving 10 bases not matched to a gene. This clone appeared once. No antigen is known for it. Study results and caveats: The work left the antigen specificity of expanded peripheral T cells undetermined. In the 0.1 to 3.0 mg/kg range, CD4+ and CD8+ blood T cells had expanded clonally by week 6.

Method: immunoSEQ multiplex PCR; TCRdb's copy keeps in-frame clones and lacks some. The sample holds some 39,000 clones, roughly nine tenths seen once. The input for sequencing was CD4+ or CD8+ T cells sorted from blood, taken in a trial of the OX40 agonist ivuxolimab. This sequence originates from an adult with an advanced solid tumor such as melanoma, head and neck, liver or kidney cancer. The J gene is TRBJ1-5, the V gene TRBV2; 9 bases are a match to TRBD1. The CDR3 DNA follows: TGTGCCAGCAGCATCCCGACAGGGGGTAAACAGCCCCAGCATTTT. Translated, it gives CASSIPTGGKQPQHF.